This entry concerns a single T cell receptor (beta chain). These data originate in a study of shared clonotypes between healthy human individuals. About the study: For every donor, three CD4 naive, three CD4 memory, two CD8 naive and one CD8 memory plates were used.

TCRdb's table, derived via immunoSEQ multiplex PCR, lists solely in-frame clones and lacks some. This sample has under 2,500,000 clones, with 90% to 97% found just once. Trimming cost V 7 bases and J 0 bases, with 7 bases left between them. Germline-derived CDR1 and CDR2 are SGHRS and YFSETQ. The CDR3 is 13 residues long. The origin of this receptor is a man aged 18 to 30 in good health. Material for sequencing was naive CD4+ T cells sorted from blood. Subset noted: CD45RA+ positively selected. The J gene is TRBJ2-2, the V gene TRBV5-1; D is ambiguous. This CDR3 is CASRAPNTGELFF. The CDR3 region has the DNA TGCGCCAGCCGGGCCCCGAACACCGGGGAGCTGTTTTTT.